This T cell receptor beta chain stems from a study of T cells in localized non-small cell lung cancer. Produced via immunoSEQ multiplex PCR; TCRdb's table is partial and in-frame only. The profile covers 60,000 to 65,000 clones, with roughly 88% appearing a single time and almost 2% taken by the ten largest. Broader study findings: Adjacent lung was found to contain a median roughly 60 of the top 100 tumor clones.

About this clone: What it binds is not known.

Trimming shortened V by 5 bases and J by 0 bases, and 10 bases separated the two germline ends. The CDR3 is made up of 15 amino acids. In germline, CDR1 is SGHAT, CDR2 FQNNGV. The chain combines TRBV11-2 with TRBJ2-2; D uncertain. The source of this sequence is a woman aged 35-75 years with stage I lung adenocarcinoma. The sequencing here drew on peripheral blood, taken before any cancer treatment. CDR3 DNA sequence: TGTGCCAGCAGCCTCAGCGCCACGAACACCGGGGAGCTGTTTTTT. Translating gives CASSLSATNTGELFF.